This is a list of T cell receptor beta chains from one sample in a study of T-cell reconstitution after alpha-beta-depleted transplantation in children. Each CDR3 protein is one row after TCRdb ran MiXCR on the PCR reads. The repertoire holds roughly 180,000 distinct CDR3 sequences, with 13% to 15% as singletons. This material consisted of PBMCs from the stem cell graft donor, taken from the stem cell graft. These TCRs come from a human donor who donated a stem cell graft to a child with acute lymphoblastic leukemia. Each CDR3 is given with its conserved first and last residue. The D gene is left open where the match is weak. Size is stated for part of the rows, as once, few or many counts, or as a class when the clone is expanded.

V	size	D	J	CDR3	DNA
TRBV20-1	NA	NA	TRBJ1-1	CSAKQQNTEAFF	TGCAGTGCTAAGCAGCAAAACACTGAAGCTTTCTTT
TRBV3-1	NA	NA	TRBJ2-5	CACSSEEGLGGPGETQYF	TGTGCCTGCAGCTCGGAGGAAGGATTGGGGGGCCCAGGGGAGACCCAGTACTTC
TRBV20-1	many	NA	TRBJ1-1	CSAHRQWWGVGTEAFF	TGCAGTGCACACCGACAGTGGTGGGGCGTGGGCACTGAAGCTTTCTTT
TRBV11-2	NA	NA	TRBJ2-1	CASSLDGPTAPPGSYNEQFF	TGTGCCAGCAGCTTAGATGGGCCGACGGCACCACCGGGTTCCTACAATGAGCAGTTCTTC
TRBV29-1	many	NA	TRBJ1-1	CSVRRRGNTEAFF	TGCAGCGTTCGACGGAGGGGAAACACTGAAGCTTTCTTT
TRBV29-1	many	TRBD2	TRBJ2-7	CSAGTSGVKPRDEQYF	TGCAGCGCCGGGACTAGCGGGGTAAAGCCCAGGGACGAGCAGTACTTC
TRBV5-6	NA	NA	TRBJ1-5	CASSLADSDQPQHF	TGTGCCAGCAGCTTGGCGGACAGCGATCAGCCCCAGCATTTT
TRBV6-2/TRBV6-3	NA	TRBD2	TRBJ2-1	CASSYSTGTSGRGWAYNEQFF	TGTGCCAGCAGTTACTCGACCGGGACTAGCGGGAGGGGATGGGCCTACAATGAGCAGTTCTTC
TRBV11-1	NA	NA	TRBJ1-4	CASSLAGGHEKLFF	TGTGCCAGCAGCTTAGCAGGGGGGCACGAAAAACTGTTTTTT
TRBV12-3/TRBV12-4	many	NA	TRBJ1-3	CASRLGQGIYSGNTIYF	TGTGCCAGCAGGTTGGGGCAGGGCATATACTCTGGAAACACCATATATTTT
TRBV20-1	few	NA	TRBJ1-2	CSARVGGGYGYTF	TGCAGTGCTCGGGTGGGGGGAGGGTATGGCTACACCTTC
TRBV29-1	many	NA	TRBJ1-4	CSVEETGLVEKLFF	TGCAGCGTTGAAGAGACCGGGTTGGTCGAAAAACTGTTTTTT
TRBV29-1	NA	TRBD1	TRBJ2-1	CSVRDRGKVDEQFF	TGCAGCGTTCGGGACAGGGGGAAAGTAGATGAGCAGTTCTTC
TRBV7-2	NA	NA	TRBJ2-2	CASSLERPSGTGELFF	TGTGCCAGCAGCTTAGAGCGTCCCAGCGGCACCGGGGAGCTGTTTTTT
TRBV6-5	few	TRBD2	TRBJ2-1	CASSPVKSGSQNEQFF	TGTGCCAGCAGTCCGGTTAAAAGCGGGAGTCAAAATGAGCAGTTCTTC
TRBV24-1	many	TRBD2	TRBJ2-1	CATRGGTGEFNEQFF	TGTGCCACCCGGGGGGGAACGGGAGAGTTTAATGAGCAGTTCTTC
TRBV7-9	many	NA	TRBJ2-2	CASSSRTHDTGELFF	TGTGCCAGCAGCTCCCGAACCCATGACACCGGGGAGCTGTTTTTT
TRBV20-1	many	TRBD1	TRBJ1-1	CSASVTGAATEAFF	TGCAGTGCTAGCGTGACAGGGGCAGCAACTGAAGCTTTCTTT
TRBV20-1	many	NA	TRBJ2-1	CSASKGWGNEQFF	TGCAGTGCTTCGAAGGGTTGGGGCAATGAGCAGTTCTTC
TRBV30	few	NA	TRBJ1-4	CAWERSGSNNEKLFF	TGTGCCTGGGAGAGATCCGGGAGCAATAATGAAAAACTGTTTTTT
TRBV29-1	many	NA	TRBJ2-2	CSVDLPGATGELFF	TGCAGCGTTGATCTTCCAGGAGCCACCGGGGAGCTGTTTTTT
TRBV11-3	NA	TRBD1	TRBJ1-4	CASSLGTGAEKLFF	TGTGCCAGCAGCCTCGGGACAGGGGCGGAAAAACTGTTTTTT
TRBV7-6	many	NA	TRBJ2-1	CASSFSGTRGGEQFF	TGTGCCAGCAGCTTCTCCGGGACCCGGGGTGGTGAGCAGTTCTTC
TRBV5-1	many	NA	TRBJ2-1	CASSLTGTHNEQFF	TGCGCCAGCAGCCTGACCGGGACCCACAATGAGCAGTTCTTC
TRBV11-2	many	TRBD2	TRBJ2-3	CASSLTSGSTNTQYF	TGTGCCAGCAGCTTGACTAGCGGGAGTACAAATACGCAGTATTTT
TRBV5-5	NA	NA	TRBJ1-1	CASSLWGADTEAFF	TGTGCCAGCAGCTTGTGGGGGGCCGACACTGAAGCTTTCTTT
TRBV23-1	few	TRBD1	TRBJ2-5	CAMPRDREDYPQETQYF	TGCGCCATGCCCCGGGACAGGGAGGACTACCCCCAAGAGACCCAGTACTTC
TRBV5-1	many	NA	TRBJ1-1	CASSLEVGRGNTEAFF	TGCGCCAGCAGCTTGGAGGTGGGAAGGGGAAACACTGAAGCTTTCTTT
TRBV28	many	TRBD1	TRBJ2-2	CASSPLSGTGTHLNTGELFF	TGTGCCAGCAGCCCACTATCGGGGACAGGGACCCATCTAAACACCGGGGAGCTGTTTTTT
TRBV2	NA	NA	TRBJ2-2	CASRPDRSGELFF	TGTGCCAGCAGGCCAGACAGGTCCGGGGAGCTGTTTTTT
TRBV19	many	TRBD2	TRBJ2-2	CASSARTSGRAGTGELFF	TGTGCCAGTAGTGCCCGGACTAGCGGGAGGGCGGGCACCGGGGAGCTGTTTTTT
TRBV5-1	few	NA	TRBJ2-5	CASSVGPTQYF	TGCGCCAGCAGCGTTGGGCCGACCCAGTACTTC
TRBV12-3/TRBV12-4	many	TRBD2	TRBJ2-1	CASSQLAGRYNEQFF	TGTGCCAGCAGCCAGCTAGCGGGTCGATACAATGAGCAGTTCTTC
TRBV29-1	many	TRBD1	TRBJ1-5	CSVGTGVHQPQHF	TGCAGCGTCGGGACAGGGGTCCATCAGCCCCAGCATTTT
TRBV7-2	many	NA	TRBJ2-7	CASSKGWTVYEQYF	TGTGCCAGCAGCAAGGGGTGGACCGTCTACGAGCAGTACTTC
TRBV20-1	NA	TRBD1	TRBJ1-1	CSAGTGGGGAFF	TGCAGTGCCGGGACAGGGGGCGGGGGAGCTTTCTTT
TRBV6-1	NA	TRBD2	TRBJ2-7	CASSREREFIYEQYF	TGTGCCAGCAGTCGCGAGCGGGAGTTCATCTACGAGCAGTACTTC